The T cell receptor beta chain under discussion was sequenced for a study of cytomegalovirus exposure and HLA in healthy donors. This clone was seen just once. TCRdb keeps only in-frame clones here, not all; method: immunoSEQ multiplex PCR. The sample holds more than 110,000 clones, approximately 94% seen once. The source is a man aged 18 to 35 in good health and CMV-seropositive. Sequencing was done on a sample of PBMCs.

DNA of the CDR3: TGTGCCAGTAGTATAGATCACCCTAGCGGGGTCTACAATGAGCAGTTCTTC. Its translation is CASSIDHPSGVYNEQFF. This rearrangement joins TRBV19 to TRBJ2-1; TRBD2 matches at 9 bases. There are 17 residues in the CDR3. Germline CDR1 and CDR2: LNHDA and SQIVND (reference sequence). Trimming took 0 bases from V and 3 from J; bases not matched to a gene: 6. Full variable domain (outside the CDR3, taken from reference TRBV19 and TRBJ2-1): DGGITQSPKYLFRKEGQNVTLSCEQNLNHDAMYWYRQDPGQGLRLIYYSQIVNDFQKGDIAEGYSVSREKKESFPLTVTSAQKNPTAFYLCASSIDHPSGVYNEQFFGPGTRLTVL.